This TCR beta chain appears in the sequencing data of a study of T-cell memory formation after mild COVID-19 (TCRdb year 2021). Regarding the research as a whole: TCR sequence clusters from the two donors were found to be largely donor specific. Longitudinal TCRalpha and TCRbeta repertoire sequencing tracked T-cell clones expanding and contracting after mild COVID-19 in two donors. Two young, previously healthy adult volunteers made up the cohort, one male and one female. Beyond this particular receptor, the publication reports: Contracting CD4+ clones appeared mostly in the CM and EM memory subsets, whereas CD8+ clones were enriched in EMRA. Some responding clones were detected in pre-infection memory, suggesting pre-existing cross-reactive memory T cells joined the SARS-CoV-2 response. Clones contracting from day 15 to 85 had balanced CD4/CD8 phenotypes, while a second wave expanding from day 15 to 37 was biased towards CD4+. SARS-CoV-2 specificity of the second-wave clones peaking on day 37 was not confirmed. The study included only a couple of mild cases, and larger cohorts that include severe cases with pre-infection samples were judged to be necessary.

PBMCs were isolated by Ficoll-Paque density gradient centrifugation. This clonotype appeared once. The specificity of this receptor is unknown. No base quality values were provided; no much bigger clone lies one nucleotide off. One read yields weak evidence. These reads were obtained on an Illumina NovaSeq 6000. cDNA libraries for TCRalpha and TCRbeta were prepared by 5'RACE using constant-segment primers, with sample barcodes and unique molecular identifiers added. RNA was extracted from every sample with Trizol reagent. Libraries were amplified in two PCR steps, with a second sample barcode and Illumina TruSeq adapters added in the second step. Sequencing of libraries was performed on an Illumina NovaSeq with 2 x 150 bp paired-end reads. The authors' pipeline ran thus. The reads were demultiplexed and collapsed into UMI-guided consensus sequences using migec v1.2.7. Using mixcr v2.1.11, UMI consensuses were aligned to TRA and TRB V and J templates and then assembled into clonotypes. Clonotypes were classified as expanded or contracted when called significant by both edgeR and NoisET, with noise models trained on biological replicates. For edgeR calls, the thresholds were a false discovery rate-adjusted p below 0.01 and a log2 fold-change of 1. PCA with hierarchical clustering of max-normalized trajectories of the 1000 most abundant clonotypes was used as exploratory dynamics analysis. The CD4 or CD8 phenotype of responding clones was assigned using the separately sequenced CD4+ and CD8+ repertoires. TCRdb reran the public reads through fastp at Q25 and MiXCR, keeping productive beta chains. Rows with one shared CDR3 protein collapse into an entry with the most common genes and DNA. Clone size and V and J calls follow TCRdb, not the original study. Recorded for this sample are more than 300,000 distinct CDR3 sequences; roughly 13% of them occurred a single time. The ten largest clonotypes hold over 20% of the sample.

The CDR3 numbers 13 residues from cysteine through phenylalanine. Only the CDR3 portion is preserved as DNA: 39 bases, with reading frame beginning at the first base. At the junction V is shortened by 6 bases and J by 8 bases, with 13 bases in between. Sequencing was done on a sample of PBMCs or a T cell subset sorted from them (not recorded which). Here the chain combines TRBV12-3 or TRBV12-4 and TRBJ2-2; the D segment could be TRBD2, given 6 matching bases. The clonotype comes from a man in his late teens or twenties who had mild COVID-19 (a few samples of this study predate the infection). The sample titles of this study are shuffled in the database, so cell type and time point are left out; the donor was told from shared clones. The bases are TGTGCCAGCAGCAGACTAGATTCGGGGGAGCTGTTTTTT. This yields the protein CASSRLDSGELFF.